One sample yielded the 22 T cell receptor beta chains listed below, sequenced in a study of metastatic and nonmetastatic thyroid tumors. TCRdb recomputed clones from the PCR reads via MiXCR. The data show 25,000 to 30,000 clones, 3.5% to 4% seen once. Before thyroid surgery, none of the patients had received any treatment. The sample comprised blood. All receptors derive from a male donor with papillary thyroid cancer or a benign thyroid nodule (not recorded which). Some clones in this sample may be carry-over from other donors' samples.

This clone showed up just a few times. In DNA, the CDR3 is TGTGCCAGCAGCTTAGATCACACGTCGTACAATGAGCAGTTCTTC. Encoded protein: CASSLDHTSYNEQFF. J is TRBJ2-1 and V is TRBV11-3; D gene unclear. Trimming left V 0 bases short and J 4 bases short, with 10 bases between. CDR1 and CDR2 from the germline V gene are SGHNT and YENEEA. This CDR3 is built from 15 residues.

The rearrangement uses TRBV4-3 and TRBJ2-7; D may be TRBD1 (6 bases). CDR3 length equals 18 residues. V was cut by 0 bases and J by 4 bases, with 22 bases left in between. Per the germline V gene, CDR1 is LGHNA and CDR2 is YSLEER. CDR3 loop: CASSQDALSTGDSYEQYF. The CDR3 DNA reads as TGCGCCAGCAGCCAAGACGCGTTATCGACAGGTGATTCTTACGAGCAGTACTTC.

The CDR3 DNA reads TGTGCCAGCACCCAATCTGGCGGAACGGTAGAGCAGTACTTC. This sequence encodes CASTQSGGTVEQYF. The V gene is TRBV6-2 or TRBV6-3, the J gene TRBJ2-7, with no clear D. The germline gives CDR1 MNHEY, CDR2 SVGEGT. V shed 7 bases and J shed 7 bases, with 20 bases lying between them. The CDR3 loop spans 14 amino acids.

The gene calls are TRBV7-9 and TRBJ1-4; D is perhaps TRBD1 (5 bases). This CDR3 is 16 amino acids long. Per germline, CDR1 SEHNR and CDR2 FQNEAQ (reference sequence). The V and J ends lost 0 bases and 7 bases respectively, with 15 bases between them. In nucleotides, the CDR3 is TGTGCCAGCAGCTTAGCGCTGGGGGGGTCCGGTGAAAAACTGTTTTTT. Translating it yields CASSLALGGSGEKLFF.

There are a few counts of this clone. CDR3 in DNA: TGTGCCAGCAGTGAATCTCCCCCGGGAGCGAATGAGCAGTTCTTC. This codes for CASSESPPGANEQFF. This sequence joins TRBV25-1 and TRBJ2-1, with D possibly matching TRBD2 (6 bases). The CDR3 is made up of 15 amino acids. Germline V CDR1 and CDR2: MGHDK, SYGVNS. V shed 1 base and J shed 7 bases, with 14 bases lying between them.

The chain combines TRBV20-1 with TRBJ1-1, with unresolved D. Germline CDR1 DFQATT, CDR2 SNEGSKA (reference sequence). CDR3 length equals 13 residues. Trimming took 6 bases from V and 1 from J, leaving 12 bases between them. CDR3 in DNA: TGCAGTGCCTCCTTGGAGGGGAACACTGAAGCTTTCTTT. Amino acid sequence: CSASLEGNTEAFF.

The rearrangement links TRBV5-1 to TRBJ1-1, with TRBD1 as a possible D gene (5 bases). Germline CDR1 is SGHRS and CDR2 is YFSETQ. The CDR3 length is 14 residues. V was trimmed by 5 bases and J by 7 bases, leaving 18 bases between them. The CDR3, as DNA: TGCGCCAGCAGATGGTTTGGGGGGGAAAATGAAGCTTTCTTT. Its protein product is CASRWFGGENEAFF.

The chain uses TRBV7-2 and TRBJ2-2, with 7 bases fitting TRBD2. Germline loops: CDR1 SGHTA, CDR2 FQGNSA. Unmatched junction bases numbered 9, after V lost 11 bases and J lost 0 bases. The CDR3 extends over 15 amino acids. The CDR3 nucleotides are TGTGCCGGCCGGTCGGGGGGAGCGAACACCGGGGAGCTGTTTTTT. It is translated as CAGRSGGANTGELFF.

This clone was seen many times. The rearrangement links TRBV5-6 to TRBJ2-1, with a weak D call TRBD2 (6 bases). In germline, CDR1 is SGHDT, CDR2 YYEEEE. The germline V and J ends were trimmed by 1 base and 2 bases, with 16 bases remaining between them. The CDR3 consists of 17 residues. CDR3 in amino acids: CASSLSQGLATYNEQFF. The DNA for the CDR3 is TGTGCCAGCAGCTTGTCTCAGGGCCTAGCGACCTACAATGAGCAGTTCTTC.

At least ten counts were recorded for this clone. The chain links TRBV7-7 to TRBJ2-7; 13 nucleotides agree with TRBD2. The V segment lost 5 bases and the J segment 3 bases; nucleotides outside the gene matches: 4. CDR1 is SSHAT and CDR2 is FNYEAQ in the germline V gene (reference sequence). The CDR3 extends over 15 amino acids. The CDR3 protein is CASSPGLAGLYEQYF. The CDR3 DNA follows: TGTGCCAGCAGCCCGGGACTAGCGGGACTCTACGAGCAGTACTTC.

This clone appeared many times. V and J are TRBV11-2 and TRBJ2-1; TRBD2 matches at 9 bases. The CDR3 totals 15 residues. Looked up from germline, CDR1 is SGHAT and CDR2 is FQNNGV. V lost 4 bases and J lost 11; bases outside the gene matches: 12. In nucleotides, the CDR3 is TGTGCCAGCAGCTCTCTTAAAGCGGGAGGCGGCCAGCAGTTCTTC. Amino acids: CASSSLKAGGGQQFF.

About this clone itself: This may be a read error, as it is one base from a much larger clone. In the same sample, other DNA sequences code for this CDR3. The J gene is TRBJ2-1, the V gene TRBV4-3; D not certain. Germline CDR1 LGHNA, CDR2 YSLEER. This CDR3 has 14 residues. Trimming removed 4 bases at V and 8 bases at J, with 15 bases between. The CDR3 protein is CASSPALGGDEQFF. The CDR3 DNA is TGCGCCAGCAGCCCAGCCCTAGGCGGCGATGAGCAGTTCTTC.

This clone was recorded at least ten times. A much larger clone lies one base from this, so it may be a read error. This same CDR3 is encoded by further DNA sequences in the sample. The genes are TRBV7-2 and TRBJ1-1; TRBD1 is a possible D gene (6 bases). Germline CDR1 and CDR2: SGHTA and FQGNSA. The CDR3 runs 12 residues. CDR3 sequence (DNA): TGTGCCAGCAGCCAGGACAGTCTGAAAGCTTTCTTC. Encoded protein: CASSQDSLKAFF.

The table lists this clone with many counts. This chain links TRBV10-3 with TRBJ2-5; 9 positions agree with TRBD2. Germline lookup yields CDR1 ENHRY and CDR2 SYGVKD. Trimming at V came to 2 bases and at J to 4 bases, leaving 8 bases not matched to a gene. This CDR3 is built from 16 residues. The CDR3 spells CAISEGVREGLETQYF. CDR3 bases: TGTGCCATCAGTGAGGGTGTGCGGGAGGGCCTAGAGACCCAGTACTTC.

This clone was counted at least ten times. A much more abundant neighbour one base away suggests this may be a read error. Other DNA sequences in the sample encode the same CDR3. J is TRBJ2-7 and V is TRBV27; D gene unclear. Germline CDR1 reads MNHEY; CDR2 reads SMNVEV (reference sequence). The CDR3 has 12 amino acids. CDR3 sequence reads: CASSPGSYEQYF. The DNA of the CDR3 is TGCGCCAGCAGTCCCGGCTCCTACGAGCAGTACTTC.

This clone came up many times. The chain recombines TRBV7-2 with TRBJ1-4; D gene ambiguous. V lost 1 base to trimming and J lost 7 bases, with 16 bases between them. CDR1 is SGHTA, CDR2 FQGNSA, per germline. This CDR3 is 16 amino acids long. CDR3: CASSLDIGSKSEKLFF. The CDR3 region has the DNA TGTGCCAGCAGCTTAGATATAGGGTCGAAAAGTGAAAAACTGTTTTTT.

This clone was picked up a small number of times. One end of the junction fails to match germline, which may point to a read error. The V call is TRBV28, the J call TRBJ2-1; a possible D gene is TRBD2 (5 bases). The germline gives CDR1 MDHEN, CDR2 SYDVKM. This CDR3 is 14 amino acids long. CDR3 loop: CATSPGFEHNEQFF. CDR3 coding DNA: TGTGCCACCAGTCCGGGGTTTGAGCACAATGAGCAGTTCTTC. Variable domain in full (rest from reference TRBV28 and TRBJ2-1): DVKVTQSSRYLVKRTGEKVFLECVQDMDHENMFWYRQDPGLGLRLIYFSYDVKMKEKGDIPEGYSVSREKKERFSLILESASTNQTSMYLCATSPGFEHNEQFFGPGTRLTVL.

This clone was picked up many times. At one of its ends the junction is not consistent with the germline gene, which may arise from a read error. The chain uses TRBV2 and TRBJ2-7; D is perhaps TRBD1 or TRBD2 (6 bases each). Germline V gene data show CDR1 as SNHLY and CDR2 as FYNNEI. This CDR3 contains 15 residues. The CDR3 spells CASNESPGGWYEQYF. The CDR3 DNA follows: TGTGCCAGCAATGAATCGCCCGGGGGCTGGTACGAGCAGTACTTC.

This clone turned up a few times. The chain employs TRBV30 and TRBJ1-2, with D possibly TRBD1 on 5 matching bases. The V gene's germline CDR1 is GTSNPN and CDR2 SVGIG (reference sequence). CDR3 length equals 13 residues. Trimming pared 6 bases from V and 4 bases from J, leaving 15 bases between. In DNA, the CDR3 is TGTGCCTGCCCAGGGCGGGTCGCCTATGGCTACACCTTC. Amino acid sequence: CACPGRVAYGYTF.

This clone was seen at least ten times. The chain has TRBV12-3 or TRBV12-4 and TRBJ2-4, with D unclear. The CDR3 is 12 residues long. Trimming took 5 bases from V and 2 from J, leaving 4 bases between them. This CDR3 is CASSQTKNIQYF. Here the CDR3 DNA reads TGTGCCAGCAGTCAGACCAAAAACATTCAGTACTTC.

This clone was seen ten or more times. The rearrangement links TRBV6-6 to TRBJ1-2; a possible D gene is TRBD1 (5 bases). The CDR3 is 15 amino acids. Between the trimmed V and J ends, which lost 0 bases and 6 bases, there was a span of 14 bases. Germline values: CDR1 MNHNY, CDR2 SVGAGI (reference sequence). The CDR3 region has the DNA TGTGCCAGCAGTTACTCGAGTCAAGGGGTTGATGGCTACACCTTC. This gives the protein CASSYSSQGVDGYTF.

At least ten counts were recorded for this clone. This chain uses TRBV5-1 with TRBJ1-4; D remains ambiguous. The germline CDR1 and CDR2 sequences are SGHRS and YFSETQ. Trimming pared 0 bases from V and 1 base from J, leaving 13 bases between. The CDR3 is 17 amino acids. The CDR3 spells CASSLGRSKETNEKLFF. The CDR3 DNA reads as TGCGCCAGCAGCTTGGGACGGTCGAAGGAAACTAATGAAAAACTGTTTTTT.